Listed below are T cell receptor beta chains from one sample, sequenced in a study of T cells after yellow fever vaccination. TCRdb reprocessed the 5' RACE reads via MiXCR and lists one record per CDR3 protein. Here the sample spans about 53,000 distinct CDR3 sequences, approximately 5.5% being singletons. The sequenced sample was PBMCs, either bulk or a sorted T-cell subset (CD4+, CD8+, memory, or dextramer-sorted; not recorded which), obtained on the day of the yellow fever booster vaccination. The source is a man aged 18 to 35 who received the YFV17D yellow fever vaccine. Each CDR3 is given with its conserved first and last residue. Each record gives: CDR3 protein, CDR3 DNA, J gene, clone size, D gene, V gene. A D gene is named only where the DNA matches it firmly. Clone size is shown for a subset of rows, as once, few, many or a class of expanded clone.

CSASPLRGRSTDTQYF,TGCAGTGCTAGTCCCCTGCGGGGGAGGAGCACAGATACGCAGTATTTT,TRBJ2-3,many,TRBD2,TRBV20-1
CASSSDSSYNEQFF,TGTGCCAGCAGTTCGGACAGTTCCTACAATGAGCAGTTCTTC,TRBJ2-1,many,.,TRBV27
CASSHRTGDNQPQHF,TGCGCCAGCAGCCACAGAACAGGGGACAATCAGCCCCAGCATTTT,TRBJ1-5,many,TRBD1,TRBV4-1
CASSPLPAGTPLNNEQFF,TGCGCCAGCAGCCCTCTCCCTGCGGGGACCCCACTTAACAATGAGCAGTTCTTC,TRBJ2-1,few,.,TRBV4-1
CASSAGGGGSNSYEQYF,TGTGCCAGCAGCGCGGGAGGTGGGGGTTCTAACTCCTACGAGCAGTACTTC,TRBJ2-7,few,TRBD2,TRBV9
CASSLWASAHEQFF,TGTGCCAGCAGTCTATGGGCCTCCGCCCATGAGCAGTTCTTC,TRBJ2-1,many,.,TRBV6-2/TRBV6-3
CASSPEGGGTDTQYF,TGCGCCAGCAGCCCGGAGGGCGGGGGCACAGATACGCAGTATTTT,TRBJ2-3,many,.,TRBV4-3
CASSLREGYNEQFF,TGTGCCAGCAGTTTGCGGGAAGGGTACAATGAGCAGTTCTTC,TRBJ2-1,many,.,TRBV27
CASSSGLSDTQYF,TGCGCCAGCAGCTCGGGCCTCTCTGATACGCAGTATTTT,TRBJ2-3,many,.,TRBV4-1
CASSPLGVAYEQYF,TGTGCCAGCAGCCCGCTCGGGGTAGCCTACGAGCAGTACTTC,TRBJ2-7,.,.,TRBV4-2
CASSYSMVTSSQYF,TGTGCCAGCAGTTACTCGATGGTCACTAGTTCGCAGTATTTT,TRBJ2-3,many,.,TRBV6-5
CASSLEAGVDIQYF,TGTGCCAGCAGCTTAGAGGCAGGGGTGGACATTCAGTACTTC,TRBJ2-4,many,.,TRBV7-9
CASSYAARDANIQYF,TGTGCCAGCAGTTACGCAGCCAGGGACGCAAACATTCAGTACTTC,TRBJ2-4,many,.,TRBV6-5
CASSYSLQGGYTF,TGTGCCAGCAGTTACTCGTTGCAGGGTGGCTACACCTTC,TRBJ1-2,.,.,TRBV6-2/TRBV6-3
CSARDKTNQPQHF,TGCAGTGCTAGAGATAAGACGAATCAGCCCCAGCATTTT,TRBJ1-5,.,.,TRBV20-1
CASSPGQGTGANVLTF,TGTGCCAGCAGCCCGGGACAGGGGACCGGGGCCAACGTCCTGACTTTC,TRBJ2-6,few,TRBD1,TRBV11-3
CASSYGGGRTEAFF,TGTGCCAGCAGCTATGGTGGGGGGCGGACTGAAGCTTTCTTT,TRBJ1-1,many,.,TRBV6-5